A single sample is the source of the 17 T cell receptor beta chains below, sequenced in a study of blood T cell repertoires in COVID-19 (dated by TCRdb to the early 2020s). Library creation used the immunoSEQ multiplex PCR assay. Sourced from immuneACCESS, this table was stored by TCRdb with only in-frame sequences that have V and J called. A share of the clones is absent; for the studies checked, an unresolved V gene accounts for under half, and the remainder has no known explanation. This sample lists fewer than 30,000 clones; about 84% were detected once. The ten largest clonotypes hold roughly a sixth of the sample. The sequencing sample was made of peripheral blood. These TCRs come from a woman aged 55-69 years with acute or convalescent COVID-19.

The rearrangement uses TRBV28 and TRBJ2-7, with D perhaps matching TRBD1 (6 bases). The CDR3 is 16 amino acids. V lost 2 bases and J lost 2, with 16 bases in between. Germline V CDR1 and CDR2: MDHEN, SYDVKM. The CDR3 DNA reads TGTGCCAGCAGTTTAGCTCCGGGGCAGGGGACCTACGAGCAGTACTTC. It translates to CASSLAPGQGTYEQYF.

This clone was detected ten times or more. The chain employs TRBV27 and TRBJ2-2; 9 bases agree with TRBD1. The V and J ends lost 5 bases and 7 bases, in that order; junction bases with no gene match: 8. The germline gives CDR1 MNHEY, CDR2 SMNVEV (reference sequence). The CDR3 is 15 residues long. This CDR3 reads CASSLRDRVFGELFF. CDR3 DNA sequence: TGTGCCAGCAGTCTCCGGGACAGGGTTTTCGGGGAGCTGTTTTTT.

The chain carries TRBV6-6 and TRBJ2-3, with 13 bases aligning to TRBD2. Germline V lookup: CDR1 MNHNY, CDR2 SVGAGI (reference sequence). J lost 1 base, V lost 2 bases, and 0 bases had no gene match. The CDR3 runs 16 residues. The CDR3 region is CASSYGTSGGTDTQYF. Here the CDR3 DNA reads TGTGCCAGCAGTTACGGGACTAGCGGGGGCACAGATACGCAGTATTTT.

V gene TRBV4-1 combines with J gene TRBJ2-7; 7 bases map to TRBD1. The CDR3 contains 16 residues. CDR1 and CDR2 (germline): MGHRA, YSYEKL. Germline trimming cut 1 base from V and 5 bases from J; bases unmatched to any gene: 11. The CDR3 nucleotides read TGCGCCAGCAGCCAAGCCGCGGAAGGGGGCTACCACGAGCAGTACTTC. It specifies CASSQAAEGGYHEQYF.

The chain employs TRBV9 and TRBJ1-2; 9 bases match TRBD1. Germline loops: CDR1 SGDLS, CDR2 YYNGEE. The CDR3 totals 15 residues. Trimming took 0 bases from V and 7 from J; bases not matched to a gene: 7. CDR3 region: CASSVGYRGRSGYTF. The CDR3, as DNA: TGTGCCAGCAGCGTAGGTTACAGGGGGCGTAGTGGCTACACCTTC.

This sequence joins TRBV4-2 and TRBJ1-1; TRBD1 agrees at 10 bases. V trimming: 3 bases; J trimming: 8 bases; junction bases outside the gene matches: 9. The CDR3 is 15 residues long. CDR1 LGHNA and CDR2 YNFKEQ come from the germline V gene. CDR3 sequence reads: CASSQALPGQGEAFF. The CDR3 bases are TGTGCCAGCAGCCAGGCGCTTCCGGGACAGGGGGAAGCTTTCTTT.

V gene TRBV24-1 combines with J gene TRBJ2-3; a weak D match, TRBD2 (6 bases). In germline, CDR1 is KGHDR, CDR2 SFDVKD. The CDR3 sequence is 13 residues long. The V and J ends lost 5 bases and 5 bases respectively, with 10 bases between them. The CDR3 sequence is CATSGLGGDTQYF. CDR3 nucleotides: TGTGCCACCAGTGGGCTGGGGGGAGATACGCAGTATTTT.

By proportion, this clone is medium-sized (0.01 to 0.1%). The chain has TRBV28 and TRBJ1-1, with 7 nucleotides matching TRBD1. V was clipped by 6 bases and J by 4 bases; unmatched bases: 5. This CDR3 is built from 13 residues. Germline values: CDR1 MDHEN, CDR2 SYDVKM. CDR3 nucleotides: TGTGCCAGCAGCCGGGACAGAGTCACTGAAGCTTTCTTT. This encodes CASSRDRVTEAFF.

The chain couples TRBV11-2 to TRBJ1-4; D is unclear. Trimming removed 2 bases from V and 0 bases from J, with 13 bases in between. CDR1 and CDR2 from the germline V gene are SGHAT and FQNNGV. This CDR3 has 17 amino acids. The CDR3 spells CASSLPLSSATNEKLFF. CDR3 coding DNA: TGTGCCAGCAGCTTACCTTTATCCTCCGCAACTAATGAAAAACTGTTTTTT. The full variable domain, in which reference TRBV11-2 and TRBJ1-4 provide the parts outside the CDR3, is EAGVAQSPRYKIIEKRQSVAFWCNPISGHATLYWYQQILGQGPKLLIQFQNNGVVDDSQLPKDRFSAERLKGVDSTLKIQPAKLEDSAVYLCASSLPLSSATNEKLFFGSGTQLSVL.

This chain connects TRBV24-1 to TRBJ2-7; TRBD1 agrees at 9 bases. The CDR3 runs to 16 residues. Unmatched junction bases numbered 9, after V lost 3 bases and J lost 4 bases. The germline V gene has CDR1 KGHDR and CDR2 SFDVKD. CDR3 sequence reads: CATSDAGTGSGYEQYF. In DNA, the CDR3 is TGTGCCACCAGTGATGCCGGGACAGGGAGTGGGTACGAGCAGTACTTC.

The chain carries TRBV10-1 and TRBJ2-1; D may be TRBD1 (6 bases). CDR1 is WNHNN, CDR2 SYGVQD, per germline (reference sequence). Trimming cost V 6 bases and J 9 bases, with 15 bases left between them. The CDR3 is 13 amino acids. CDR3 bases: TGCGCCAGCAGACAGGGTTTTATCGGTGAGCAGTTCTTC. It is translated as CASRQGFIGEQFF.

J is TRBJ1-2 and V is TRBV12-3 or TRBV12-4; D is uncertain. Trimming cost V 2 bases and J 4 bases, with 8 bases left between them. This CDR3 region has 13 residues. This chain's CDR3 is CASSLPGLYGYTF. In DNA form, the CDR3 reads TGTGCCAGCAGTTTACCTGGGCTCTATGGCTACACCTTC.

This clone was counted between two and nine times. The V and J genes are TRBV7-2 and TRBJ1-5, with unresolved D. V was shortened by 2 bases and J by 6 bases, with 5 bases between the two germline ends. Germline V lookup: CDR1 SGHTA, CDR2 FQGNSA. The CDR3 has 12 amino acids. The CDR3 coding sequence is TGTGCCAGCAGCTTACGGGGTCAGCCCCAGCATTTT. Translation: CASSLRGQPQHF.

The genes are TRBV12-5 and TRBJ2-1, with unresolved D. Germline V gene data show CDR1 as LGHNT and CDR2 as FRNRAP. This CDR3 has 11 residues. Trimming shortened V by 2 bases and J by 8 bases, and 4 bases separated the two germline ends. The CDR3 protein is CASGLRDEQFF. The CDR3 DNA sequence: TGTGCTAGTGGTTTGCGGGATGAGCAGTTCTTC. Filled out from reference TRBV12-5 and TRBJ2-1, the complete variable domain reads DARVTQTPRHKVTEMGQEVTMRCQPILGHNTVFWYRQTMMQGLELLAYFRNRAPLDDSGMPKDRFSAEMPDATLATLKIQPSEPRDSAVYFCASGLRDEQFFGPGTRLTVL.

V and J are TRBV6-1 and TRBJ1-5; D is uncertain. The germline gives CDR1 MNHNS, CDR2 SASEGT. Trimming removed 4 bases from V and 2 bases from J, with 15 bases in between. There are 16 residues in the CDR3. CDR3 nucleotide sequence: TGTGCCAGCAGTGTGTCGGGAGGGCTGGGCAATCAGCCCCAGCATTTT. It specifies CASSVSGGLGNQPQHF.

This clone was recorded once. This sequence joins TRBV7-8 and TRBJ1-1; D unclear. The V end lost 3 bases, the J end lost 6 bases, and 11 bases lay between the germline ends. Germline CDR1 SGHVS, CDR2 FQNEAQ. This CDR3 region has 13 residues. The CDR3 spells CASSLGGHPEAFF. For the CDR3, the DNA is TGTGCCAGCAGCTTGGGAGGGCACCCTGAAGCTTTCTTT.

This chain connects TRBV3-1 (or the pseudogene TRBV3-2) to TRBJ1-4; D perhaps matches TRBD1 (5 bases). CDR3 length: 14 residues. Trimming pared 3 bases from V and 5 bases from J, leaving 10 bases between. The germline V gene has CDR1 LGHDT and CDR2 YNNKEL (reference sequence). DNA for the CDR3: TGTGCCAGCAGCCAGCGGGGGGGGAATGAAAAACTGTTTTTT. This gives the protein CASSQRGGNEKLFF.